This T cell receptor (beta chain) was captured in a study of identical twins. One entry per CDR3 protein, called by TCRdb with MiXCR from the 5' RACE reads. The sample has a few hundred thousand distinct CDR3 sequences, around 18% seen once. Germline-derived CDR1 and CDR2 are SEHNR and FQNEAQ (reference sequence). This CDR3 has 12 amino acids. V gave up 10 bases and J gave up 7 bases; unmatched junction bases: 7. General study results and limits: Whereas memory repertoires showed no such difference, abundant cord blood beta clonotypes carried fewer insertions. Invariant cells of the MAIT and iNKT types might have partly distorted the zero-insertion analyses.

This clonotype has only a few counts. Its antigen is as yet unknown. Source material: naive T cells sorted from blood. The clonotype comes from a man aged 50 to 59 in good health. The rearrangement links TRBV7-9 to TRBJ1-2; 9 nucleotides line up with TRBD1. This chain's CDR3 is CATPGQGGGYTF. CDR3 DNA: TGTGCCACCCCGGGACAGGGTGGTGGCTACACCTTC.